This T cell receptor beta chain appears in the sequencing data of a study of beta chain features in type 1 diabetes. Expressed TCRB transcripts were sequenced, since all the RNA that had been isolated was reverse transcribed. Clones were sequenced by immunoSEQ multiplex PCR, and TCRdb holds only the in-frame ones, with some missing. Here the sample spans 620,000 or so clones, 15% to 17% being singletons. Germline V lookup: CDR1 MNHNS, CDR2 SASEGT. Trimming took 6 bases from V and 4 from J, leaving 10 bases between them. CDR3 length equals 12 residues. Each of the CD4+ naive, central memory, regulatory and stem cell-like memory populations was sorted via CD45RO/CCR7/CD25/CD127/CD95/CD27. Whole-study results and caveats: Type 1 diabetes patients had moderately but significantly shorter TCRB CDR3s in all four CD4+ subsets.

Note on this clone: Its antigen is as yet unknown.

Material for sequencing was naive CD4+ T cells from blood. The chain uses TRBV6-1 and TRBJ2-7; D ambiguous. The clonotype originates from a man between 18 and 29 years old in good health. CDR3 amino acids: CASSYTVYEQYF. The CDR3 DNA reads as TGTGCCAGCAGCTATACAGTTTACGAGCAGTACTTC.